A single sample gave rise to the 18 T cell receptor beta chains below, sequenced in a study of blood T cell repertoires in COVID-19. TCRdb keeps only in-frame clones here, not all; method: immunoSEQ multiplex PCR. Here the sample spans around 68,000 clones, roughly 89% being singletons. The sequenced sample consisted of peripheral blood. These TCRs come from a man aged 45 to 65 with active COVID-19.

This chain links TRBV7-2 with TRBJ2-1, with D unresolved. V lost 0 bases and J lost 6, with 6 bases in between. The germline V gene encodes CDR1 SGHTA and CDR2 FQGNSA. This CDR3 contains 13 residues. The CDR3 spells CASSLANGNEQFF. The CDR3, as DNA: TGTGCCAGCAGCTTAGCGAACGGCAATGAGCAGTTCTTC.

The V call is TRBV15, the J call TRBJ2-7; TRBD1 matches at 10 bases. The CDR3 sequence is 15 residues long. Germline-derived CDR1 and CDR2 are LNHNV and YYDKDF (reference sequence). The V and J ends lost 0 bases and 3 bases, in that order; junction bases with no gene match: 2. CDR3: CATSRDGTGVYEQYF. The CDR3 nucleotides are TGTGCCACCAGCAGAGATGGGACAGGGGTCTACGAGCAGTACTTC.

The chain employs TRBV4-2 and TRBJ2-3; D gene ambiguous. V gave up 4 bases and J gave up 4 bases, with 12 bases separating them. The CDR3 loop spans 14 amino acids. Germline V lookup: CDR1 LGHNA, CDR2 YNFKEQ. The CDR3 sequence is CASSPSGGADTQYF. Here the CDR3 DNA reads TGTGCCAGCAGCCCCTCTGGCGGAGCAGATACGCAGTATTTT.

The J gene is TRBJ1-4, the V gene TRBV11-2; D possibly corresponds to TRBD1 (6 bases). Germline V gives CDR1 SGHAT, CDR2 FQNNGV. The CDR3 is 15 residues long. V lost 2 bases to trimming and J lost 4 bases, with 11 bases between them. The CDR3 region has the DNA TGTGCCAGCAGCTTATTGGGACACCTTAATGAAAAACTGTTTTTT. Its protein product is CASSLLGHLNEKLFF.

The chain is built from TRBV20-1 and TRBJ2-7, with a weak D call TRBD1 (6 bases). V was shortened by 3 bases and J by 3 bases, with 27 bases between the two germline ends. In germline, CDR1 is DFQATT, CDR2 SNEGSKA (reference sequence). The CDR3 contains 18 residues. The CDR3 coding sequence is TGCAGTGCTAGTCAAACAGGGCCTAACTACGAGGGTTTCTACGAGCAGTACTTC. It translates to CSASQTGPNYEGFYEQYF.

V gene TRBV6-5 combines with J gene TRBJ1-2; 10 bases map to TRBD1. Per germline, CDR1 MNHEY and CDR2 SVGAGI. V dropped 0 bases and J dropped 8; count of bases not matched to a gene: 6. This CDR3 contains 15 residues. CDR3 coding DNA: TGTGCCAGCAGTTACTCCGGGACAGGGGAGGGCGGCTACACCTTC. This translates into CASSYSGTGEGGYTF.

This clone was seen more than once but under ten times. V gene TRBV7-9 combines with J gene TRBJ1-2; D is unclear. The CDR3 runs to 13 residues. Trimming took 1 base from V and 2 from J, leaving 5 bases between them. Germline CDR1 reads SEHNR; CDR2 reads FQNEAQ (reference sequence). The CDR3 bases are TGTGCCAGCAGCTTAGACGGGAACTATGGCTACACCTTC. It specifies CASSLDGNYGYTF.

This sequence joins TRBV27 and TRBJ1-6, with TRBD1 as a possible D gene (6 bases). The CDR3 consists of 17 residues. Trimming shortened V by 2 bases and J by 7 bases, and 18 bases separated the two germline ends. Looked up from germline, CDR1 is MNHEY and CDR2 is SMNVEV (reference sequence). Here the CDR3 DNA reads TGTGCCAGCAGTTTACCCCTCCCGGGGACAACAAATTCACCCCTCCACTTT. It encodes CASSLPLPGTTNSPLHF.

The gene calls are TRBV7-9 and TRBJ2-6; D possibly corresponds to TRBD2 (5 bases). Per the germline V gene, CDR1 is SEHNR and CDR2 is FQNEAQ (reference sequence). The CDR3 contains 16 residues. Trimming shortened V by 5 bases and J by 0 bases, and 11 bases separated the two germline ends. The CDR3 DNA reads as TGTGCCAGCAGCGAAACTAGTTCCTCTGGGGCCAACGTCCTGACTTTC. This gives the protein CASSETSSSGANVLTF.

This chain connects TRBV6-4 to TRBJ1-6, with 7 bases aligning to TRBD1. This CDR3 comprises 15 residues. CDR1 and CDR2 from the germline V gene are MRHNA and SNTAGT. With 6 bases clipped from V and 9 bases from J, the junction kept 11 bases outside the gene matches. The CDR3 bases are TGTGCCAGCAGCGGGACAGCCGGAGTGGGTTCACCCCTCCACTTT. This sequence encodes CASSGTAGVGSPLHF.

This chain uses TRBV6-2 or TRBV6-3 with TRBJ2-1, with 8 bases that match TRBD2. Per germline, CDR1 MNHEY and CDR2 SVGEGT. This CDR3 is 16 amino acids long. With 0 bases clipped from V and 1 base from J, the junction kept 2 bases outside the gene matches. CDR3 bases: TGTGCCAGCAGTTACTCTGCGGGGGGTTCCTACAATGAGCAGTTCTTC. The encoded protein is CASSYSAGGSYNEQFF.

This CDR3 is CSVGGGGAGETQYF. The CDR3 bases are TGCAGCGTTGGAGGCGGGGGGGCCGGGGAGACCCAGTACTTC. The chain has TRBV29-1 and TRBJ2-5; 9 positions agree with TRBD2. There are 14 residues in the CDR3. Germline CDR1 reads SQVTM; CDR2 reads ANQGSEA. With 4 bases clipped from V and 5 bases from J, the junction kept 8 bases outside the gene matches.

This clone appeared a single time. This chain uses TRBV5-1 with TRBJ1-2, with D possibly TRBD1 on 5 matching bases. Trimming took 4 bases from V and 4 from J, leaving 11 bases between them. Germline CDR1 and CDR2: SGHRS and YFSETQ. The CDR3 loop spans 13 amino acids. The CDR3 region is CASSAGQLYGYTF. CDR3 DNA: TGCGCCAGCAGCGCGGGGCAGCTCTATGGCTACACCTTC.

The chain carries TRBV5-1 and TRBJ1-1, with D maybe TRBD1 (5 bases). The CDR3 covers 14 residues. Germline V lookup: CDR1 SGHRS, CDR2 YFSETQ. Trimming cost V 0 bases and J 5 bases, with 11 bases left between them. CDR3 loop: CASSLDRPGTEAFF. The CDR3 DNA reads TGCGCCAGCAGCTTGGACCGTCCAGGGACTGAAGCTTTCTTT.

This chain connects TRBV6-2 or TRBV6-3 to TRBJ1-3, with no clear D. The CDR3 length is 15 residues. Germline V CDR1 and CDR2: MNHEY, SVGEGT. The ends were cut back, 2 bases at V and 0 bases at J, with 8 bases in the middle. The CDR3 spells CASSYGPSSGNTIYF. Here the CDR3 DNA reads TGTGCCAGCAGTTACGGCCCAAGCTCTGGAAACACCATATATTTT.

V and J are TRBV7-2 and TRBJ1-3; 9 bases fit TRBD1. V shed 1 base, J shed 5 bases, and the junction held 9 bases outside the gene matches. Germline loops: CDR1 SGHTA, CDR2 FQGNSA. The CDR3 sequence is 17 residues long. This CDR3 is CASSLVGGQGGRNTIYF. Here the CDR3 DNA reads TGTGCCAGCAGCTTAGTTGGGGGACAGGGCGGACGAAACACCATATATTTT.

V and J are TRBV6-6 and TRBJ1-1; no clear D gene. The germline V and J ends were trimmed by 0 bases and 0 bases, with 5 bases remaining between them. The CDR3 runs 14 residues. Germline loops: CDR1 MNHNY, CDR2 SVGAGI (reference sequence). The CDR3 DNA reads TGTGCCAGCAGTTACTCCTCAGTGAACACTGAAGCTTTCTTT. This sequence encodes CASSYSSVNTEAFF.

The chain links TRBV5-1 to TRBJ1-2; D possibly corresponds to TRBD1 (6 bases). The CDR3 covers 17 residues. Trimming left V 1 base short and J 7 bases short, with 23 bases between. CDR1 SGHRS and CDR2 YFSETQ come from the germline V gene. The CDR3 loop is CASSLRERGPALSGYTF. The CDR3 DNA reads TGCGCCAGCAGCTTGAGGGAGCGGGGGCCCGCTTTAAGTGGCTACACCTTC.